This T cell receptor beta chain was captured in a study of T cells in Graves' hyperthyroidism and ophthalmopathy. Template material for amplifying TCR beta CDR3 regions consisted of RNA transcripts. HTBI primers drove first-round RT-PCR of the TCR CDR3. TCRdb called the multiplex PCR reads again in MiXCR, with one record for every CDR3 protein. Of 600,000 to 650,000 distinct CDR3 sequences in the sample, less than 25% were seen once. Study-wide results and caveats: Median prediction lead before ophthalmopathy onset was 6 to 8 months with the model. Most expanded thyroid clonotypes above 0.001 also appeared in blood.

V was pared by 1 base and J by 5 bases, with 11 bases between. This CDR3 contains 13 residues. From germline, CDR1 is DFQATT and CDR2 SNEGSKA (reference sequence). Diagnoses rested on clinical symptoms, serum thyroxine and TRAb, thyroid ultrasound and orbital computed tomography. This clonotype showed up just a few times. Its antigen is not known. Sequenced sample: blood. The source is a man between 25 and 39 years old with Graves' ophthalmopathy. The rearrangement joins TRBV20-1 to TRBJ2-5; D might be TRBD2 (6 bases). Here the CDR3 reads CSARAPSAETQYF. CDR3 sequence (DNA): TGCAGTGCTAGAGCCCCTAGCGCCGAGACCCAGTACTTC.